The 20 T cell receptor beta chains in this list originate from one sample, sequenced in a study of tumor-infiltrating lymphocytes in primary liver carcinoma. The source material, roughly 18-32 mg of unsorted bulk tissue, was used to co-extract RNA and DNA. A primer matching the constant region was used to make TCR beta cDNA from approximately 0.45 ug of total RNA. Investigators got TCR beta libraries out of three nested multiplex PCR rounds, done with slightly modified ARM-PCR. Forward primers for TRBV1-TRBV30 and a C-beta reverse primer served the first two PCR rounds, at roughly 10 cycles each. TCRdb redid the calling of the multiplex PCR reads with MiXCR, one entry per CDR3 protein. This sample has about 26,000 distinct CDR3 sequences, with roughly four fifths found just once. Sequencing used liver tumor tissue from sampling region 3. Subset in this sample: tumor region T3, left-lateral pole. The receptor source for this set is a man aged 40-49 years with primary liver carcinoma and hepatitis B virus infection.

The gene calls are TRBV5-4 and TRBJ2-1; D ambiguous. The CDR3 extends over 11 amino acids. Germline CDR1 reads SGHNT; CDR2 reads YYREEE (reference sequence). V shed 3 bases and J shed 15 bases, with 13 bases lying between them. The CDR3 protein is CASSWGNERFF. Written as DNA, the CDR3 is TGTGCCAGCAGCTGGGGAAATGAACGGTTCTTC.

This clonotype was picked up many times. V and J are TRBV7-2 and TRBJ2-5, with D possibly being TRBD1 or TRBD2 (5 bases each). Germline-derived CDR1 and CDR2 are SGHTA and FQGNSA. V was trimmed by 4 bases and J by 2 bases, leaving 11 bases between them. CDR3 length equals 14 residues. The CDR3 sequence: CASSSRDAQETQYF. DNA of the CDR3: TGTGCCAGCAGCTCCCGGGACGCTCAAGAGACCCAGTACTTC.

Of note for this clonotype: At one boundary the junction diverges from the germline segment, which might be a read error. The rearrangement joins TRBV11-2 to TRBJ2-5; 10 nucleotides align to TRBD2. The CDR3 consists of 16 residues. From germline, CDR1 is SGHAT and CDR2 FQNNGV. The CDR3 reads CGSTQTLSGGKETQYF. The CDR3 DNA is TGTGGCAGCACCCAAACTCTTAGCGGGGGGAAAGAGACCCAGTACTTC.

At least ten counts were recorded for this clonotype. The gene calls are TRBV5-1 and TRBJ2-7, with a weak D call TRBD1 (5 bases). V dropped 3 bases and J dropped 2 bases, with 9 bases sitting between them. Germline V gene sequence: CDR1 SGHRS, CDR2 YFSETQ. The CDR3 length is 13 residues. CDR3 DNA: TGCGCCAGCAGCTCCGACAGCACCTACGAGCAGTACTTC. This translates into CASSSDSTYEQYF.

The chain links TRBV12-3 or TRBV12-4 to TRBJ1-1; D remains ambiguous. The CDR3 is 13 amino acids. V lost 11 bases and J lost 4, with 17 bases in between. The CDR3 bases are TGTGCCGGTAGTTTCTTTGGGTTCACTGAAGCTTTCTTT. This sequence encodes CAGSFFGFTEAFF.

On this clonotype itself: The conserved phenylalanine or tryptophan normally closing the CDR3 is absent here, so this likely arose from a read error. J is TRBJ2-7 and V is TRBV4-1; D call uncertain. The germline CDR1 and CDR2 sequences are MGHRA and YSYEKL. V was cut by 1 base and J by 3 bases, with 10 bases left in between. CDR3 length: 14 residues. Here the CDR3 DNA reads TGCGCCAGCAGCCAAGTCGATACTCACTACGAGCAGTACATC. It encodes CASSQVDTHYEQYI.

This clonotype was found a few times. This rearrangement joins TRBV11-3 to TRBJ2-1; 9 nucleotides align to TRBD2. CDR3 length: 19 residues. V lost 0 bases to trimming and J lost 0 bases; unmatched junction nucleotides: 9. The germline gives CDR1 SGHNT, CDR2 YENEEA. The CDR3 sequence: CASSLDQREAFSSYNEQFF. The CDR3 DNA reads as TGTGCCAGCAGCTTAGATCAGCGGGAGGCGTTCAGCTCCTACAATGAGCAGTTCTTC.

On this clonotype: One end of the junction is discordant with germline, which a read error may explain. CDR3 residues: CASSRTGATTDTRYF. The CDR3 coding sequence is TGCGCCAGCAGCAGGACAGGGGCCACCACAGATACGCGGTATTTT. The chain couples TRBV5-1 to TRBJ2-3; 9 bases are a match to TRBD1. This CDR3 region has 15 residues. In germline, CDR1 is SGHRS, CDR2 YFSETQ.

A word on this clonotype: Its ends do not fully match the called genes, so a read error is possible. The chain employs TRBV28 and TRBJ2-1; no firm D call. This CDR3 is built from 15 residues. Germline loops: CDR1 MDHEN, CDR2 SYDVKM. The CDR3 DNA sequence: TGTGTCAGCAGCCCCCCTCCCAGCTCCTATAATGAGCAGTTCTTC. It yields the protein CVSSPPPSSYNEQFF.

This clonotype has just one count. A much larger clone lies a single base off, so this may be a read error. The rearrangement joins TRBV19 to TRBJ2-2, with 7 bases that match TRBD1. CDR1 is LNHDA, CDR2 SQIVND, per germline (reference sequence). This CDR3 is 16 amino acids long. CDR3 sequence reads: CACSIRTGPNTGELFF. The CDR3 region has the DNA TGTGCCTGTAGTATTCGGACAGGCCCGAACACCGGGGAGCTGTTTTTT.

Points on this clonotype: One end of the junction does not line up with germline, which may come from a read error. The CDR3 nucleotides read TGTGCCAGGAGAATCGGGGACGAACAGTACTTC. Translated, it gives CARRIGDEQYF. The rearrangement links TRBV6-2 or TRBV6-3 to TRBJ2-7, with D perhaps TRBD1 or TRBD2 (5 bases each). The CDR3 totals 11 residues. The V gene's germline CDR1 is MNHEY and CDR2 SVGEGT.

As concerns this clonotype: This likely comes from a read error, as the CDR3 has no conserved phenylalanine or tryptophan at its end. V gene TRBV29-1 combines with J gene TRBJ2-3, with D possibly being TRBD2 (6 bases). CDR3 length: 12 residues. Looked up from germline, CDR1 is SQVTM and CDR2 is ANQGSEA. The CDR3 DNA reads TGCAGGGTTGGGCAGGGAGGCAATACGCAGTATCTT. Amino acid sequence: CRVGQGGNTQYL.

To note about this clonotype: The junction does not match germline at one end; this may be a read error. V usage is TRBV12-3 or TRBV12-4 and J usage is TRBJ2-7; 12 bases fit TRBD1. The CDR3 has 15 amino acids. The CDR3 sequence is CAGSMGTGGSYERYF. CDR3 DNA sequence: TGTGCCGGCAGTATGGGGACAGGGGGCTCCTACGAGCGGTACTTC.

This clonotype appeared once. Germline is not matched at one junction end, which may reflect a read error. The chain's CDR3 is CAKSQGNRNYGNTF. The DNA of the CDR3 is TGCGCCAAGAGCCAAGGGAACAGGAACTATGGCAACACCTTC. The genes are TRBV4-1 and TRBJ1-2, with a possible D match to TRBD1 (5 bases). The CDR3 runs 14 residues. The germline V gene encodes CDR1 MGHRA and CDR2 YSYEKL.

With regard to this clonotype: The junction shows a germline mismatch at one end, possibly a read error. This chain joins TRBV7-8 and TRBJ2-2, with 8 positions matching TRBD2. Germline-derived CDR1 and CDR2 are SGHVS and FQNEAQ. This CDR3 has 17 amino acids. The CDR3 sequence is CASSFRISGANTRELFF. The CDR3 DNA reads as TGTGCCAGCAGCTTCCGGATTAGCGGGGCGAACACCAGGGAGCTGTTTTTT. Combining the CDR3 with reference TRBV7-8 and TRBJ2-2 gives the whole variable domain GAGVSQSPRYKVAKRGQDVALRCDPISGHVSLFWYQQALGQGPEFLTYFQNEAQLDKSGLPSDRFFAERPEGSVSTLKIQRTQQEDSAVYLCASSFRISGANTRELFFGEGSRLTVL.

This chain links TRBV14 with TRBJ2-1, with 9 bases that match TRBD2. The V and J ends lost 3 bases and 13 bases, in that order; junction bases with no gene match: 13. Looked up from germline, CDR1 is SGHDN and CDR2 is FVKESK. The CDR3 totals 15 residues. CDR3 DNA: TGTGCCAGCAGCCAGTTCCTAGCGGGAAACAGTGAACAGTTCTTC. It encodes CASSQFLAGNSEQFF.

Notes on this clonotype: A junction end diverges from the germline sequence, so it may reflect a read error. CDR3 sequence (DNA): TGTGCCAGCAGAAAAGGGGAAGTCAATCAGCCCCATCATTTC. It codes for CASRKGEVNQPHHF. V is TRBV28 and J is TRBJ1-5; a possible D gene is TRBD1 (5 bases). The CDR3 runs to 14 residues. Germline lookup yields CDR1 MDHEN and CDR2 SYDVKM.

This clonotype showed up just once. The junction and the germline gene differ at one end; a read error may be behind it. The rearrangement uses TRBV11-2 and TRBJ2-2; a weak D match, TRBD2 (5 bases). This CDR3 contains 17 residues. Germline V gene lookup returns CDR1 SGHAT and CDR2 FQNNGV. The CDR3 spells CASSLVLGETNTGELFF. Written as DNA, the CDR3 is TGTGCCAGCAGCTTAGTATTAGGAGAGACGAACACCGGGGAGCTGTTTTTC. Complete variable domain (other parts from reference TRBV11-2 and TRBJ2-2): EAGVAQSPRYKIIEKRQSVAFWCNPISGHATLYWYQQILGQGPKLLIQFQNNGVVDDSQLPKDRFSAERLKGVDSTLKIQPAKLEDSAVYLCASSLVLGETNTGELFFGEGSRLTVL.

Comments on this clonotype: The junction departs from the called germline gene at one end, perhaps through a read error. The rearrangement uses TRBV6-1 and TRBJ2-7; a weak D match, TRBD2 (6 bases). This CDR3 has 14 residues. Germline V CDR1 and CDR2: MNHNS, SASEGT. DNA of the CDR3: TGTGCCGCAAAACCCGTCGGGAGCTACCAGGAGCGGTACTTC. Its protein product is CAAKPVGSYQERYF.

On this clonotype: Without the conserved terminal phenylalanine or tryptophan, this CDR3 likely stems from a read error. The J gene is TRBJ2-1, the V gene TRBV6-2 or TRBV6-3, with D uncertain. The CDR3 is 12 residues long. Germline values: CDR1 MNHEY, CDR2 SVGEGT. The CDR3: CTSKEYGHEQFI. Here the CDR3 DNA reads TGTACCAGCAAGGAATACGGCCATGAGCAGTTCATA.